This T cell receptor (beta chain) was documented in a study of blood T cell repertoires in COVID-19. At the level of the study: The origin of the acute and convalescent COVID-19 samples was the United States, Italy and Spain.

As originally analysed: Nucleated cell number was recorded as an estimate derived from reference gene primer amplification. Here immunoSEQ multiplex PCR was the method, and the copy in TCRdb shows in-frame clones only, minus some. D and trimming come from the DNA, and the V and J calls and clone size come from that table. The table lists around 70,000 clones, approximately 80% of them singletons, with about 4.4% in the top ten. Germline V CDR1 and CDR2: SGDLS, YYNGEE. V was trimmed by 4 bases and J by 1 base, leaving 11 bases between them. CDR3 size: 14 residues. The genes are TRBV9 and TRBJ2-5; tentative D call: TRBD1 (6 bases). The TCR was taken from a woman of 80 years or more with active or convalescent COVID-19. The material sequenced was peripheral blood. For the CDR3, the DNA is TGTGCCAGCAGCCTCCCGGACAGCCAAGAGACCCAGTACTTC. This gives the protein CASSLPDSQETQYF. The variable domain in full, with the rest retrieved from reference TRBV9 and TRBJ2-5, is DSGVTQTPKHLITATGQRVTLRCSPRSGDLSVYWYQQSLDQGLQFLIQYYNGEERAKGNILERFSAQQFPDLHSELNLSSLELGDSALYFCASSLPDSQETQYFGPGTRLLVL.